Described below is a single TCR beta chain sequence and its context. What it binds is not known. Sequencing was preceded by expansion of antigen-specific CD4+ T cells with viral peptide pools in the ViraFEST assay. Culture lasted roughly 9 days before CD4+ T cell isolation. Two doses of BNT162b2 or mRNA-1273 vaccine were administered to participants. About 2 million PBMC were seeded per well and grown in the presence of 10 IU/ml IL-2 and around 9 ug/ml peptides. On days 3 and 7, fresh IL-2 medium replaced half the medium. The sample comes from a study of vaccination effects on CD4 cells after COVID-19. Germline CDR1 reads SGHRS; CDR2 reads YFSETQ. V gave up 0 bases and J gave up 5 bases, with 11 bases separating them. CDR3 length equals 14 residues. Clones were read by immunoSEQ multiplex PCR, and TCRdb kept only the in-frame ones, dropping some. The top ten hold about 8.7% of the sample, which has 30,000 to 40,000 clones, around three fifths seen once.

Study-wide results and caveats: By a late point after vaccination, infection- and vaccine-induced clones had shrunk markedly through clonal contraction.

The chain combines TRBV5-1 with TRBJ2-5; D remains unclear. The sequenced sample was CD4+ T cells from PBMCs cultured with SARS-CoV-2 spike peptides, obtained after COVID-19 vaccination. The clonotype originates from a human donor who received a COVID-19 vaccine. This CDR3 is CASSLGGSQETQYF. DNA for the CDR3: TGCGCCAGCAGCTTGGGGGGTTCCCAGGAGACCCAGTACTTC.